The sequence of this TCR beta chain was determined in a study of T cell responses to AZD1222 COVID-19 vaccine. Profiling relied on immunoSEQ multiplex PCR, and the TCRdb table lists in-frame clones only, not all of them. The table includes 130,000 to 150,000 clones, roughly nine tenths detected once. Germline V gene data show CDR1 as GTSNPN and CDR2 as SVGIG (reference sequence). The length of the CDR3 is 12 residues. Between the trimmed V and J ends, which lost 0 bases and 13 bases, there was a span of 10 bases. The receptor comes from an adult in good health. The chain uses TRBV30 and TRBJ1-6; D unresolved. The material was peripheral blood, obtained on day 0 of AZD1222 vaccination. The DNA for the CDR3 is TGTGCCTGGAGTGTACAAGTAGGTCCCCTCCACTTT. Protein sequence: CAWSVQVGPLHF.